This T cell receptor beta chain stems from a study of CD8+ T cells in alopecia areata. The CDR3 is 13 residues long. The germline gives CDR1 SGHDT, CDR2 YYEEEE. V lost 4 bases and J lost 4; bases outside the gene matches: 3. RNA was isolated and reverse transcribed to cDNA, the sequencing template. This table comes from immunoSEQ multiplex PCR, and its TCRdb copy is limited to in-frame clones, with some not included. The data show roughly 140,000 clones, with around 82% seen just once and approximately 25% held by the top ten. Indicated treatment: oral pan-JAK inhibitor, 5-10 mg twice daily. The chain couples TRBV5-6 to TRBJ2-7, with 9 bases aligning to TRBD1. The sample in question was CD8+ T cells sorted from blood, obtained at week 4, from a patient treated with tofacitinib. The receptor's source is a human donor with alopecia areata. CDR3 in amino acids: CASSATGGYEQYF. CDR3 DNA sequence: TGTGCCAGCAGCGCGACAGGGGGGTACGAGCAGTACTTC.